Below, one T cell receptor (beta chain) is given with its context. These data are taken from a study of blood T cell repertoires in COVID-19. Generated by immunoSEQ multiplex PCR, the TCRdb table keeps only in-frame clones and is missing some. The sample contains some 300,000 clones, roughly 90% of which appear only once. Sequences were obtained from PBMCs or T cells enriched from blood (not recorded which). The clonotype originates from a woman between 35 and 50 years old who had recovered from COVID-19.

In DNA, the CDR3 is TGCGCCAGCAGGGTGGGGCTGGACAGCAATCAGCCCCAGCATTTT. Its protein product is CASRVGLDSNQPQHF. This chain connects TRBV5-1 to TRBJ1-5, with a tentative D call TRBD1 (5 bases). Trimming pared 5 bases from V and 1 base from J, leaving 13 bases between. CDR1 and CDR2 from the germline V gene are SGHRS and YFSETQ. The CDR3 is made up of 15 amino acids.